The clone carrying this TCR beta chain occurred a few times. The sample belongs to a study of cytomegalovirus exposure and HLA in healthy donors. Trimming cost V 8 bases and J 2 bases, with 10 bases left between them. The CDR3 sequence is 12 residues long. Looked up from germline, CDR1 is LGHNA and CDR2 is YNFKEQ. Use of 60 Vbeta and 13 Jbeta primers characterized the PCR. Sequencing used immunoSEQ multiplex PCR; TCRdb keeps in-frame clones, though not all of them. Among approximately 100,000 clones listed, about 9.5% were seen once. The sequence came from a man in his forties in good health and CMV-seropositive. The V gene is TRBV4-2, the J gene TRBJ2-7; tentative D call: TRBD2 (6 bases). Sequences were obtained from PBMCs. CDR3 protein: CASRGGAYEQYF. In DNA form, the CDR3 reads TGTGCCAGCCGCGGAGGGGCCTACGAGCAGTACTTC.